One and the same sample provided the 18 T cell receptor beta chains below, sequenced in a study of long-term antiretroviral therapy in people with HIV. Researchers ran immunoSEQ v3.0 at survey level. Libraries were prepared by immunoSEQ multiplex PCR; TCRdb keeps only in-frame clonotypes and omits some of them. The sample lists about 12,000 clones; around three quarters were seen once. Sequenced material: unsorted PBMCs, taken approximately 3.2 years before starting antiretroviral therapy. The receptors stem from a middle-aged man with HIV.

The CDR3 DNA reads TGCAGCGCCCAACTAGCCATAGTGGATGAGCAGTTCTTC. This translates into CSAQLAIVDEQFF. The chain couples TRBV29-1 to TRBJ2-1, with D perhaps matching TRBD2 (6 bases). Germline V gene data show CDR1 as SQVTM and CDR2 as ANQGSEA. V was pared by 7 bases and J by 8 bases, with 18 bases between. The CDR3 runs to 13 residues.

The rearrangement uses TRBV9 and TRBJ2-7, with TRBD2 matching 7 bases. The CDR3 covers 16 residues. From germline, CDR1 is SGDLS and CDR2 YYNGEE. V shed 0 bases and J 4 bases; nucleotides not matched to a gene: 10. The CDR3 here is CASSVGEGQGGYEQYF. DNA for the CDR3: TGTGCCAGCAGCGTAGGGGAGGGGCAGGGTGGTTACGAGCAGTACTTC.

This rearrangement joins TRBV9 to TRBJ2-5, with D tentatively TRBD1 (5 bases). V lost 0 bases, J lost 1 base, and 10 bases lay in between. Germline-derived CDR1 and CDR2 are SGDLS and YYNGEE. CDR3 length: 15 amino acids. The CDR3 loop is CASSVAAGPQETQYF. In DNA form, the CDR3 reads TGTGCCAGCAGCGTAGCCGCAGGGCCCCAAGAGACCCAGTACTTC.

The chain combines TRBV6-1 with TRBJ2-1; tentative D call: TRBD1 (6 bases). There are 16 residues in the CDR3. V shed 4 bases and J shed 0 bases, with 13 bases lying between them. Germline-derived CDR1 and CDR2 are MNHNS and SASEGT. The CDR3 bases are TGTGCCAGCAGTGGGCAGGGACAATCCTCCTACAATGAGCAGTTCTTC. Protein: CASSGQGQSSYNEQFF.

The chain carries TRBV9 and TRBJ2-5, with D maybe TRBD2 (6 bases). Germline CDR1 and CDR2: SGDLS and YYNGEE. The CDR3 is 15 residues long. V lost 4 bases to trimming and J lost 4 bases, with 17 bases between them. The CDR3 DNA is TGTGCCAGCAGCTTGGGGGGTGATTTGTTAGAGACCCAGTACTTC. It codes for CASSLGGDLLETQYF.

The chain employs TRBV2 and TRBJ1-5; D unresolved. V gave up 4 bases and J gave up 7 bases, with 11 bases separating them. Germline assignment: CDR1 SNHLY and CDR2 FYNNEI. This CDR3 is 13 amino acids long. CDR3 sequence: CASSAGIGQPQHF. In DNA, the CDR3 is TGTGCCAGCAGTGCCGGGATCGGACAGCCCCAGCATTTT.

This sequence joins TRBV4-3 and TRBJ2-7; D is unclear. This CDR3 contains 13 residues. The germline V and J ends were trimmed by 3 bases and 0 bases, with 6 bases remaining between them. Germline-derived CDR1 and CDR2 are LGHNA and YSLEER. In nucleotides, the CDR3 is TGCGCCAGCAGCCAGGGCCGCTCCTACGAGCAGTACTTC. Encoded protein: CASSQGRSYEQYF.

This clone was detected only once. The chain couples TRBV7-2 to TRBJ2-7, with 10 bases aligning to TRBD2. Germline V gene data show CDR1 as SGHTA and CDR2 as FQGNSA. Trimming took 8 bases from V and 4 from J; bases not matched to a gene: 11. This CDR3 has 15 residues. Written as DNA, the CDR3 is TGTGCCAGCCTGCCCATAGCGGGAGGCAAATACGAGCAGTACTTC. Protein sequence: CASLPIAGGKYEQYF.

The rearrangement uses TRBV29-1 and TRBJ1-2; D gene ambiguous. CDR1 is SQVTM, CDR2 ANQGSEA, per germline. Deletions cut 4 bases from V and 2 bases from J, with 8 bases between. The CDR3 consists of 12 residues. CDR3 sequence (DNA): TGCAGCGTTGTACAGACAAACTATGGCTACACCTTC. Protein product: CSVVQTNYGYTF.

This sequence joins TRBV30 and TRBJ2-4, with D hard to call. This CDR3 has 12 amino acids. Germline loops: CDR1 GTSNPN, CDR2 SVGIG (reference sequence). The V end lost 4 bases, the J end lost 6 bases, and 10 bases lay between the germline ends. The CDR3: CAWTRDLNIQYF. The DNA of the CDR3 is TGTGCCTGGACTCGTGATCTAAACATTCAGTACTTC.

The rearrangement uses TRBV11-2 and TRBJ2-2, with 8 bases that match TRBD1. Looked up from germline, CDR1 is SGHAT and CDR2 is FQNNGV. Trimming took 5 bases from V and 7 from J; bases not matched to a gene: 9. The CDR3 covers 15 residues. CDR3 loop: CASSLGTGLGGELFF. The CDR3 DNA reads TGTGCCAGCAGCCTAGGGACAGGATTGGGCGGGGAGCTGTTTTTT.

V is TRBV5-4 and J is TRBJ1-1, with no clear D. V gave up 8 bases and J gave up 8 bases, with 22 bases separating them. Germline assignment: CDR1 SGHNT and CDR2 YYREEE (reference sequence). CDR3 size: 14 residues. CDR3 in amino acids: CASIGILSLGEAFF. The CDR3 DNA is TGTGCCAGTATCGGGATACTATCACTAGGGGAAGCTTTCTTT.

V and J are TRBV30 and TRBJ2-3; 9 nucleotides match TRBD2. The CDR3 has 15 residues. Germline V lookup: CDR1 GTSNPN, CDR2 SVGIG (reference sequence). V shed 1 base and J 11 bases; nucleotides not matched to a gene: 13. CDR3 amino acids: CAWSAASGEHLGQYF. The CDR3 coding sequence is TGTGCCTGGAGTGCGGCTAGCGGGGAACACTTGGGGCAGTATTTT.

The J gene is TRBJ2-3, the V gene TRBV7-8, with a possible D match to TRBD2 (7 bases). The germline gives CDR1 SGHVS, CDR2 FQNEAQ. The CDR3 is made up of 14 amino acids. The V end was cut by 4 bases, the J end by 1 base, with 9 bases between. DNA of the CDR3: TGTGCCAGCAGCTGGGGGGGCGGCACAGATACGCAGTATTTT. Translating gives CASSWGGGTDTQYF.

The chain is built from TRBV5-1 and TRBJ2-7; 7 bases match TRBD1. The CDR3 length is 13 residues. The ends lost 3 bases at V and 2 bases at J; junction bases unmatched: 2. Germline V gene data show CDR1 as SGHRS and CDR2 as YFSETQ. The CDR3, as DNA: TGCGCCAGCAGCTACGGACAGGCCTACGAGCAGTACTTC. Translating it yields CASSYGQAYEQYF.

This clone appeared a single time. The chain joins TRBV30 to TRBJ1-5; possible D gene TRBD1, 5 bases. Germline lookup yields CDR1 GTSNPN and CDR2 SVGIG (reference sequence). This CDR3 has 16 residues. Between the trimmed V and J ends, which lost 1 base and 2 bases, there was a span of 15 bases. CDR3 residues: CAWSAPGPEGNQPQHF. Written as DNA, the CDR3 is TGTGCCTGGAGTGCTCCGGGACCAGAAGGCAATCAGCCCCAGCATTTT.

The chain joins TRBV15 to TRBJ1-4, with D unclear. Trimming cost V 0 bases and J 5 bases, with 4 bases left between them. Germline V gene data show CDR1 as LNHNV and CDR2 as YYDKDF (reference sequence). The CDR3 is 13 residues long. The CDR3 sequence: CATSRDSNEKLFF. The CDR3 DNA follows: TGTGCCACCAGCAGAGACAGCAATGAAAAACTGTTTTTT.

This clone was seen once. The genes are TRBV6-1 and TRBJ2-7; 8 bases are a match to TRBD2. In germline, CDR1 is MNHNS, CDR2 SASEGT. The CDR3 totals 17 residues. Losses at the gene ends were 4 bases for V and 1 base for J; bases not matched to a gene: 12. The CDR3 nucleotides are TGTGCCAGCAGTGCACTCTCCGGGACTAGTCTGTCCTACGAGCAGTACTTC. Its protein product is CASSALSGTSLSYEQYF.